The clone carrying this T cell receptor beta chain was seen a few times. Its specificity is not known. TCRdb re-called the reads with MiXCR, one entry per CDR3 protein. The sample has approximately 350,000 distinct CDR3 sequences, approximately 30% seen once; the top ten hold approximately 12%. The CDR3 has 15 amino acids. Unmatched junction bases numbered 8, after V lost 5 bases and J lost 9 bases. CDR1 is MDHEN and CDR2 is SYDVKM in the germline V gene. This entry comes from a study of T cell repertoires in cytomegalovirus infection. Study-level background: Shared public TCR beta signatures pointed to both CMV infection and a matching HLA type. Findings of the study overall: Clonotype analysis showed dominance of the ex vivo response by HLA-C-restricted CMV-specific TCR beta clonotypes.

This TCR was recovered from a human donor in good health (CMV status not recorded). Some clones in this sample may be carry-over from other donors' samples. The specimen comprised cultured PBMCs, sampled from culture after CMV antigen stimulation. The chain links TRBV28 to TRBJ2-4; 12 nucleotides line up with TRBD2. CDR3 sequence: CASSGASGRDGIQYF. DNA of the CDR3: TGTGCCAGCAGTGGGGCTAGCGGGAGGGATGGCATTCAGTACTTC.